The 24 T cell receptor beta chains below come from one sample, sequenced in a study of cytomegalovirus exposure and HLA in healthy donors. The assay was immunoSEQ multiplex PCR, and TCRdb's table has in-frame clones only and misses some. In the table there are more than 90,000 clones, roughly 88% of which are singletons. Sequencing was done on a sample of PBMCs. The receptors shown here come from a man aged 18 to 30 in good health and CMV-seronegative.

A single count supports this clone. The chain employs TRBV7-2 and TRBJ1-6; TRBD1 matches 7 bases. The trim removed 7 bases at V and 6 bases at J, leaving 9 bases unmatched. The CDR3 has 15 residues. Germline V CDR1 and CDR2: SGHTA, FQGNSA. The CDR3 sequence: CASTNNRGTNSPLHF. The CDR3 DNA is TGTGCCAGCACCAATAACAGGGGAACTAATTCACCCCTCCACTTT. Variable domain in full (rest from reference TRBV7-2 and TRBJ1-6): GAGVSQSPSNKVTEKGKDVELRCDPISGHTALYWYRQSLGQGLEFLIYFQGNSAPDKSGLPSDRFSAERTGGSVSTLTIQRTQQEDSAVYLCASTNNRGTNSPLHFGNGTRLTVT.

This chain connects TRBV7-9 to TRBJ2-2; tentatively, D is TRBD2 (5 bases). The CDR3 has 13 residues. CDR1 is SEHNR, CDR2 FQNEAQ, per germline (reference sequence). V lost 1 base, J lost 5 bases, and 5 bases lay in between. Here the CDR3 DNA reads TGTGCCAGCAGCTTAGGCGGGACCGGGGAGCTGTTTTTT. Translated: CASSLGGTGELFF.

The chain recombines TRBV4-3 with TRBJ2-7, with 14 positions matching TRBD2. Germline-derived CDR1 and CDR2 are LGHNA and YSLEER. CDR3 length equals 16 residues. Trimming at V came to 3 bases and at J to 5 bases, leaving 6 bases not matched to a gene. The CDR3 nucleotides read TGCGCCAGCAGCCACGAGACTAGCGGGGGGGCCCACGAGCAGTACTTC. This translates into CASSHETSGGAHEQYF.

The V gene is TRBV11-3, the J gene TRBJ2-7, with a tentative D call TRBD1 (6 bases). Trimming removed 3 bases at V and 6 bases at J, with 12 bases between. CDR1 and CDR2 (germline): SGHNT, YENEEA. The CDR3 spans 13 residues. The CDR3, as DNA: TGTGCCAGCAGCTTTTCAGGGACAAGCGAGCAGTACTTC. Encoded protein: CASSFSGTSEQYF.

The chain is built from TRBV5-1 and TRBJ2-5; 7 nucleotides align to TRBD1. This CDR3 comprises 14 residues. Germline-derived CDR1 and CDR2 are SGHRS and YFSETQ. After removal of 0 bases from V and 8 bases from J, the junction contained 7 bases not matched to a gene. The CDR3 nucleotides are TGCGCCAGCAGCTTGGCCGGGACAGACGATACCCAGTACTTC. Protein: CASSLAGTDDTQYF. Supplemented by reference TRBV5-1 and TRBJ2-5, the full variable domain reads KAGVTQTPRYLIKTRGQQVTLSCSPISGHRSVSWYQQTPGQGLQFLFEYFSETQRNKGNFPGRFSGRQFSNSRSEMNVSTLELGDSALYLCASSLAGTDDTQYFGPGTRLLVL.

The genes are TRBV2 and TRBJ1-5; 8 bases match TRBD1. Germline V CDR1 and CDR2: SNHLY, FYNNEI. The CDR3 extends over 15 amino acids. After removal of 6 bases from V and 3 bases from J, the junction contained 7 bases not matched to a gene. Here the CDR3 reads CASRYSGQVNQPQHF. The CDR3 nucleotides read TGTGCCAGCAGGTACTCGGGACAGGTCAATCAGCCCCAGCATTTT.

This rearrangement joins TRBV9 to TRBJ2-5; D may be TRBD2 (6 bases). The CDR3 has 15 amino acids. CDR1 is SGDLS and CDR2 is YYNGEE in the germline V gene. Trimming stripped 3 bases from V and 3 bases from J, with 15 bases between. The CDR3 sequence: CASSGYGTGKETQYF. The CDR3 DNA reads as TGTGCCAGCAGCGGATACGGGACTGGTAAAGAGACCCAGTACTTC. Full variable domain (missing parts from reference TRBV9 and TRBJ2-5): DSGVTQTPKHLITATGQRVTLRCSPRSGDLSVYWYQQSLDQGLQFLIQYYNGEERAKGNILERFSAQQFPDLHSELNLSSLELGDSALYFCASSGYGTGKETQYFGPGTRLLVL.

This chain uses TRBV19 with TRBJ1-4; D gene ambiguous. V lost 6 bases to trimming and J lost 7 bases, with 18 bases between them. Per the germline V gene, CDR1 is LNHDA and CDR2 is SQIVND (reference sequence). There are 15 residues in the CDR3. The CDR3 nucleotides are TGTGCCAGTAGGCTTAATTTTGGGGAGAGTGAAAAACTGTTTTTT. Its translation is CASRLNFGESEKLFF.

In this sample, this clone turned up a few times. This chain links TRBV11-2 with TRBJ2-2; the match to TRBD2 covers 7 bases. Germline V lookup: CDR1 SGHAT, CDR2 FQNNGV. The length of the CDR3 is 18 residues. V shed 1 base, J shed 0 bases, and the junction held 8 bases outside the gene matches. The CDR3 region is CASSLVGLTSTNTGELFF. CDR3 sequence (DNA): TGTGCCAGCAGCTTAGTTGGGTTGACTAGCACGAACACCGGGGAGCTGTTTTTT. The variable domain in full, with the rest retrieved from reference TRBV11-2 and TRBJ2-2, is EAGVAQSPRYKIIEKRQSVAFWCNPISGHATLYWYQQILGQGPKLLIQFQNNGVVDDSQLPKDRFSAERLKGVDSTLKIQPAKLEDSAVYLCASSLVGLTSTNTGELFFGEGSRLTVL.

The rearrangement uses TRBV13 and TRBJ2-3, with TRBD1 matching over 9 bases. V was clipped by 4 bases and J by 4 bases; unmatched bases: 6. Germline loops: CDR1 PRHDT, CDR2 FYEKMQ (reference sequence). The CDR3 totals 15 residues. Written as DNA, the CDR3 is TGTGCCAGCAGCTACGGGACAGGGTTTGCAGATACGCAGTATTTT. It translates to CASSYGTGFADTQYF.

V and J are TRBV5-8 and TRBJ2-7; D might be TRBD2 (5 bases). The CDR3 length is 13 residues. V was trimmed by 0 bases and J by 6 bases, leaving 10 bases between them. Germline loops: CDR1 SGHTS, CDR2 YDEGEE. The CDR3 here is CASSLAWRAEQYF. CDR3 sequence (DNA): TGTGCCAGCAGCTTGGCGTGGCGGGCCGAGCAGTACTTC.

V usage is TRBV5-1 and J usage is TRBJ1-5; D is perhaps TRBD1 (6 bases). The CDR3 sequence is 17 residues long. V was clipped by 4 bases and J by 4 bases, with 21 bases between them. Germline-derived CDR1 and CDR2 are SGHRS and YFSETQ. The CDR3 loop is CASSRGATGRENQPQHF. CDR3 DNA sequence: TGCGCCAGCAGCCGAGGGGCCACAGGGAGGGAAAATCAGCCCCAGCATTTT.

This clone was recorded a few times. The chain links TRBV19 to TRBJ2-7, with a possible D match to TRBD1 (6 bases). Between the trimmed V and J ends, which lost 5 bases and 0 bases, there was a span of 8 bases. Germline V gene data show CDR1 as LNHDA and CDR2 as SQIVND (reference sequence). This CDR3 spans 13 amino acids. The CDR3, as DNA: TGTGCCAGTAGTGCCAGGGGCTCCTACGAGCAGTACTTC. This gives the protein CASSARGSYEQYF.

The chain combines TRBV7-9 with TRBJ2-3; 8 bases align to TRBD2. The V gene end was trimmed by 4 bases and the J gene end by 4 bases; junction bases not matched to a gene: 7. Germline values: CDR1 SEHNR, CDR2 FQNEAQ (reference sequence). The CDR3 loop spans 15 amino acids. The CDR3 sequence is CASSSDRTSPDTQYF. The CDR3 DNA reads TGTGCCAGCAGCTCAGACAGGACTAGCCCAGATACGCAGTATTTT.

The chain employs TRBV5-1 and TRBJ2-5, with 8 bases matching TRBD1. The CDR3 extends over 15 amino acids. V was pared by 2 bases and J by 4 bases, with 7 bases of the junction left unmatched. Germline CDR1 reads SGHRS; CDR2 reads YFSETQ. CDR3 coding DNA: TGCGCCAGCAGCTTTGGACAGGGCATGGGAGAGACCCAGTACTTC. Translated: CASSFGQGMGETQYF.

The genes are TRBV30 and TRBJ2-3; 9 positions agree with TRBD2. The germline V gene has CDR1 GTSNPN and CDR2 SVGIG (reference sequence). V lost 0 bases to trimming and J lost 4 bases; unmatched junction nucleotides: 17. This CDR3 has 19 amino acids. CDR3 loop: CAWSVLSAGGRRSADTQYF. The CDR3 DNA follows: TGTGCCTGGAGTGTGTTATCGGCGGGGGGGAGACGCAGCGCAGATACGCAGTATTTT.

The chain carries TRBV6-4 and TRBJ2-1; D is possibly TRBD2 (5 bases). Germline CDR1 is MRHNA and CDR2 is SNTAGT. The CDR3 has 13 residues. V was trimmed by 5 bases and J by 4 bases, leaving 9 bases between them. CDR3 loop: CASSQDFYNEQFF. In DNA form, the CDR3 reads TGTGCCAGCAGTCAGGACTTTTACAATGAGCAGTTCTTC.

The chain uses TRBV5-6 and TRBJ2-7; 7 nucleotides align to TRBD1. V shed 1 base and J 3 bases; nucleotides not matched to a gene: 7. The CDR3 contains 15 residues. Germline CDR1 and CDR2: SGHDT and YYEEEE. The CDR3 nucleotides read TGTGCCAGCAGCTTGCGAGGGGGACAGAGCTACGAGCAGTACTTC. This encodes CASSLRGGQSYEQYF.

The chain recombines TRBV5-5 with TRBJ1-5; D is possibly TRBD1 (5 bases). Between the trimmed V and J ends, which lost 3 bases and 3 bases, there was a span of 16 bases. Germline CDR1 SGHKS, CDR2 YYEKEE (reference sequence). The CDR3 covers 16 residues. The CDR3, as DNA: TGTGCCAGCAGCTACCGACAGAGCGGGCACAATCAGCCCCAGCATTTT. This codes for CASSYRQSGHNQPQHF.

The chain links TRBV2 to TRBJ1-3; no reliable D call. The CDR3 contains 15 residues. In germline, CDR1 is SNHLY, CDR2 FYNNEI. The V end was cut by 5 bases, the J end by 0 bases, with 11 bases between. Here the CDR3 reads CASSREKNSGNTIYF. The CDR3 nucleotides are TGTGCCAGCAGTCGGGAGAAAAACTCTGGAAACACCATATATTTT.

V usage is TRBV28 and J usage is TRBJ2-5; 8 nucleotides align to TRBD2. This CDR3 has 18 residues. V lost 5 bases, J lost 2 bases, and 16 bases stayed unmatched. Looked up from germline, CDR1 is MDHEN and CDR2 is SYDVKM. The CDR3 here is CASSPFPGVAGIQETQYF. CDR3 sequence (DNA): TGTGCCAGCAGTCCCTTCCCAGGAGTAGCGGGGATACAAGAGACCCAGTACTTC. The full variable domain, rest sourced from reference TRBV28 and TRBJ2-5, is DVKVTQSSRYLVKRTGEKVFLECVQDMDHENMFWYRQDPGLGLRLIYFSYDVKMKEKGDIPEGYSVSREKKERFSLILESASTNQTSMYLCASSPFPGVAGIQETQYFGPGTRLLVL.

The J gene is TRBJ2-7, the V gene TRBV6-5, with 11 bases that match TRBD2. The V gene's germline CDR1 is MNHEY and CDR2 SVGAGI. With V trimmed by 6 bases and J by 2 bases, 6 bases remained unmatched. The CDR3 contains 15 residues. DNA for the CDR3: TGTGCCAGCAGACCGGGACTAGCGGACACCTACGAGCAGTACTTC. Translated: CASRPGLADTYEQYF.

The chain uses TRBV9 and TRBJ2-7, with a weak D call TRBD1 (6 bases). The CDR3 runs to 14 residues. The ends were cut back, 0 bases at V and 3 bases at J, with 10 bases in the middle. CDR1 is SGDLS, CDR2 YYNGEE, per germline. CDR3 in amino acids: CASSVAQGHYEQYF. CDR3 in DNA: TGTGCCAGCAGCGTAGCACAGGGCCACTACGAGCAGTACTTC.

This sequence joins TRBV7-2 and TRBJ1-1; D ambiguous. The CDR3 length is 15 residues. Germline V gene data show CDR1 as SGHTA and CDR2 as FQGNSA. Between the trimmed V and J ends, which lost 3 bases and 0 bases, there was a span of 11 bases. The CDR3 loop reads CASSFQSHVNTEAFF. For the CDR3, the DNA is TGTGCCAGCAGCTTCCAATCCCATGTGAACACTGAAGCTTTCTTT. Combining the CDR3 with reference TRBV7-2 and TRBJ1-1 gives the whole variable domain GAGVSQSPSNKVTEKGKDVELRCDPISGHTALYWYRQSLGQGLEFLIYFQGNSAPDKSGLPSDRFSAERTGGSVSTLTIQRTQQEDSAVYLCASSFQSHVNTEAFFGQGTRLTVV.